This T cell receptor beta chain derives from a study of breast tumors, draining lymph nodes, adjacent tissues. This clonotype has at least ten counts. One junction end does not reproduce the germline sequence, and a read error may be involved. From the multiplex PCR reads, TCRdb called clonotypes with MiXCR, one entry per CDR3 protein. Found here are tens of thousands of distinct CDR3 sequences, more than 20% of them singletons; the top ten hold over 6.5%. The receptor's source is a female donor with breast cancer. Some clones in this sample may be carry-over from other donors' samples. The sample consisted of breast tumor tissue.

In nucleotides, the CDR3 is TGCGCCAGCAGGCCGACCCCCTTTTCATCCTCCGAGCAGTACTTC. It codes for CASRPTPFSSSEQYF. The genes are TRBV5-1 and TRBJ2-7; D is uncertain. This CDR3 spans 15 amino acids. The germline CDR1 and CDR2 sequences are SGHRS and YFSETQ.